What follows are 20 T cell receptor beta chains derived from one specimen sequenced in a study of cytomegalovirus exposure and HLA in healthy donors. The PCR had 60 Vbeta and 13 Jbeta primers. The method was immunoSEQ multiplex PCR; TCRdb's version includes in-frame clones alone and lacks a portion of them. The sample carries about 140,000 clones, over 75% recorded once. The sequenced material came from PBMCs. The receptors stem from a man aged 30-40 years in good health.

The V and J genes are TRBV9 and TRBJ2-1, with 10 bases fitting TRBD2. Germline V gives CDR1 SGDLS, CDR2 YYNGEE. V trimming: 3 bases; J trimming: 0 bases; junction bases outside the gene matches: 6. This CDR3 is 17 amino acids long. The DNA for the CDR3 is TGTGCCAGCAGCGGGAGCCGGACTAGCGGCTCCTACAATGAGCAGTTCTTC. As protein: CASSGSRTSGSYNEQFF.

The chain carries TRBV9 and TRBJ2-1; the D gene is possibly TRBD2 (5 bases). V lost 4 bases, J lost 14 bases, and 13 bases lay in between. Germline-derived CDR1 and CDR2 are SGDLS and YYNGEE. The CDR3 spans 11 residues. The CDR3 loop is CASSNRASKFF. CDR3 sequence (DNA): TGTGCCAGCAGCAATAGGGCTAGCAAGTTCTTC.

As for this clone: The junction differs from germline at one of its ends, possibly a read error. The CDR3 loop reads CSSSHPGELFF. Here the CDR3 DNA reads TGTTCCAGCAGCCATCCCGGGGAGCTGTTTTTT. This chain uses TRBV7-9 with TRBJ2-2; D gene ambiguous. The CDR3 consists of 11 residues. Per the germline V gene, CDR1 is SEHNR and CDR2 is FQNEAQ (reference sequence).

V gene TRBV19 combines with J gene TRBJ2-1, with 8 positions matching TRBD1. Germline V gene lookup returns CDR1 LNHDA and CDR2 SQIVND (reference sequence). V lost 7 bases to trimming and J lost 6 bases; unmatched junction nucleotides: 5. The CDR3 extends over 13 amino acids. The CDR3 sequence: CASTRDRSNEQFF. The CDR3 nucleotides are TGTGCCAGTACCCGGGACAGGTCCAATGAGCAGTTCTTC.

This sequence joins TRBV9 and TRBJ2-1, with TRBD2 matching over 7 bases. Losses at the gene ends were 0 bases for V and 3 bases for J; bases not matched to a gene: 3. Germline CDR1 reads SGDLS; CDR2 reads YYNGEE. The CDR3 consists of 15 residues. The CDR3 DNA is TGTGCCAGCAGCGTAGACAGCGGGGTCTACAATGAGCAGTTCTTC. Translated, it gives CASSVDSGVYNEQFF.

The V call is TRBV18, the J call TRBJ2-1, with TRBD2 matching over 12 bases. J lost 6 bases, V lost 3 bases, and 9 bases had no gene match. This CDR3 is 17 amino acids long. Germline CDR1 KGHSH, CDR2 LQKENI. The CDR3 DNA reads TGTGCCAGCTCACCCGCCCTGACTAGCGGGAGCGGCAATGAGCAGTTCTTC. This gives the protein CASSPALTSGSGNEQFF.

The rearrangement joins TRBV10-3 to TRBJ2-7, with D possibly TRBD2 on 6 matching bases. This CDR3 is built from 14 residues. The V end lost 0 bases, the J end lost 3 bases, and 9 bases lay between the germline ends. Germline V CDR1 and CDR2: ENHRY, SYGVKD. CDR3 nucleotides: TGTGCCATCAGTGAGTCGCTGGGGGGCTACGAGCAGTACTTC. Its protein product is CAISESLGGYEQYF.

In this sample, this clone turned up a few times. The chain couples TRBV5-1 to TRBJ2-7; D is uncertain. The V gene lost 1 base and the J gene lost 3 bases, with 8 bases spanning the gap. The CDR3 totals 13 residues. Per germline, CDR1 SGHRS and CDR2 YFSETQ. The CDR3: CASSLTGIYEQYF. CDR3 bases: TGCGCCAGCAGCTTGACCGGTATCTACGAGCAGTACTTC.

This clone was seen only a few times. The rearrangement uses TRBV27 and TRBJ2-7; 10 bases match TRBD2. There are 15 residues in the CDR3. Trimming cost V 4 bases and J 5 bases; bases outside gene matches: 8. Germline values: CDR1 MNHEY, CDR2 SMNVEV (reference sequence). The CDR3, as DNA: TGTGCCAGCAGTTCCTTGAGCGGGAGGGCCCACGAGCAGTACTTC. This encodes CASSSLSGRAHEQYF.

Worth noting for this clone: Its ends do not fully match the called genes, so a read error is possible. V and J are TRBV4-3 and TRBJ2-5, with D maybe TRBD1 (6 bases). This CDR3 comprises 13 residues. Looked up from germline, CDR1 is LGHNA and CDR2 is YSLEER. The CDR3 loop is CASSQETRRDIHF. DNA of the CDR3: TGCGCCAGCAGCCAAGAGACCCGCCGGGACATCCACTTC.

The chain recombines TRBV28 with TRBJ1-4; 9 bases agree with TRBD1. V shed 4 bases and J 4 bases; nucleotides not matched to a gene: 4. The CDR3 loop spans 15 amino acids. Germline assignment: CDR1 MDHEN and CDR2 SYDVKM. The CDR3 DNA reads as TGTGCCAGCAGTTCCTCGGGACAGGGTAATGAAAAACTGTTTTTT. Translation: CASSSSGQGNEKLFF.

The gene calls are TRBV28 and TRBJ1-2; 8 nucleotides agree with TRBD1. Germline assignment: CDR1 MDHEN and CDR2 SYDVKM. Trimming cost V 3 bases and J 4 bases; bases outside gene matches: 4. The CDR3 runs to 14 residues. The CDR3 bases are TGTGCCAGCAGTTTCGGGACAGGCGTCTATGGCTACACCTTC. Translated, it gives CASSFGTGVYGYTF.

The rearrangement links TRBV7-2 to TRBJ2-7, with 16 bases that match TRBD2. This CDR3 has 18 amino acids. After removal of 1 base from V and 6 bases from J, the junction contained 9 bases not matched to a gene. Germline CDR1 and CDR2: SGHTA and FQGNSA. The CDR3 loop reads CASSLDLGLAGGLVEQYF. Here the CDR3 DNA reads TGTGCCAGCAGCTTAGACCTGGGACTAGCGGGAGGGCTAGTCGAGCAGTACTTC.

The rearrangement links TRBV30 to TRBJ2-7; D is perhaps TRBD2 (6 bases). Germline CDR1 reads GTSNPN; CDR2 reads SVGIG (reference sequence). The CDR3 loop spans 14 amino acids. The V end lost 3 bases, the J end lost 3 bases, and 15 bases lay between the germline ends. CDR3 nucleotide sequence: TGTGCCTGGAGGGAAAGAGGGGAGGACTACGAGCAGTACTTC. Translation: CAWRERGEDYEQYF.

The chain employs TRBV6-6 and TRBJ1-5, with TRBD1 matching over 9 bases. Germline V gene data show CDR1 as MNHNY and CDR2 as SVGAGI (reference sequence). This CDR3 has 15 amino acids. Trimming cost V 6 bases and J 2 bases; bases outside gene matches: 5. CDR3 sequence: CASRTDRGGNQPQHF. DNA of the CDR3: TGTGCCAGCAGAACGGACAGGGGTGGCAATCAGCCCCAGCATTTT.

V gene TRBV5-1 combines with J gene TRBJ2-1, with 13 bases that match TRBD2. J gave up 10 bases and V 4 bases, and 8 bases lay outside the gene matches. CDR3 length: 15 residues. From germline, CDR1 is SGHRS and CDR2 YFSETQ. CDR3 residues: CASSRTSGRQVEQFF. The CDR3 DNA reads TGCGCCAGCAGCCGGACTAGCGGGAGACAGGTGGAGCAGTTCTTC. Together with reference TRBV5-1 and TRBJ2-1, the CDR3 gives the full variable domain: KAGVTQTPRYLIKTRGQQVTLSCSPISGHRSVSWYQQTPGQGLQFLFEYFSETQRNKGNFPGRFSGRQFSNSRSEMNVSTLELGDSALYLCASSRTSGRQVEQFFGPGTRLTVL.

The chain recombines TRBV2 with TRBJ1-3; D remains unclear. This CDR3 spans 15 amino acids. Trimming stripped 3 bases from V and 0 bases from J, with 9 bases between. Per germline, CDR1 SNHLY and CDR2 FYNNEI. This chain's CDR3 is CASSDWARSGNTIYF. The CDR3 nucleotides are TGTGCCAGCAGTGATTGGGCACGCTCTGGAAACACCATATATTTT.

The rearrangement joins TRBV11-2 to TRBJ2-5; 7 positions agree with TRBD1. The CDR3 is made up of 16 amino acids. Germline V gives CDR1 SGHAT, CDR2 FQNNGV. Trimming cost V 7 bases and J 5 bases; bases outside gene matches: 16. For the CDR3, the DNA is TGTGCCAGCACCAAAGGGGGCGCGACTTATTTGGAGACCCAGTACTTC. Amino acid sequence: CASTKGGATYLETQYF.

The rearrangement joins TRBV28 to TRBJ2-5; tentatively, D is TRBD2 (6 bases). Per the germline V gene, CDR1 is MDHEN and CDR2 is SYDVKM. The CDR3 sequence is 16 residues long. The V end was cut by 3 bases, the J end by 7 bases, with 21 bases between. CDR3 amino acids: CASSFQGGEGDGTQYF. CDR3 in DNA: TGTGCCAGCAGTTTCCAGGGAGGAGAAGGGGACGGGACCCAGTACTTC.

The CDR3 sequence is CASSRLAVSHEQYF. The CDR3 DNA is TGTGCCAGCAGTCGACTAGCGGTATCCCACGAGCAGTACTTC. The chain links TRBV27 to TRBJ2-7, with 9 bases that match TRBD2. CDR3 length equals 14 residues. The germline CDR1 and CDR2 sequences are MNHEY and SMNVEV (reference sequence). The ends lost 5 bases at V and 5 bases at J; junction bases unmatched: 7.